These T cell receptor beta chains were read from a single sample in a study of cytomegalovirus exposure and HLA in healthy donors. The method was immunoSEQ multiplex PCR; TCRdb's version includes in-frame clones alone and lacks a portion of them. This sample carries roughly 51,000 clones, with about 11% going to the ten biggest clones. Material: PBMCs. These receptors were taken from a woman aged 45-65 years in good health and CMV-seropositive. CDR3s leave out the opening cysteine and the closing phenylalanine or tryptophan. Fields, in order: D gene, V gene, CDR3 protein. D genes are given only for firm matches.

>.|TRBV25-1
ASSGQYRVLNEKLF
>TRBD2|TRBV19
ASSIGPSGSTDTQY
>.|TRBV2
ASSAGGGHTEAF
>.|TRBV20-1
SAPYLAKAF
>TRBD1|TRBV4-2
ASSRGQGAWINEKLF
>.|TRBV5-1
ASSGQSYEQY
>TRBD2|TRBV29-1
SGAGLAYNEQF
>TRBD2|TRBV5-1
ASSVTGTSGAQETQY
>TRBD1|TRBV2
ASSSPQGARDSPLH
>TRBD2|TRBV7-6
ASSLLAAQVPDTQY
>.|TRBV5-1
ASSSRVGTEAF